Below, 11 T cell receptor beta chains from the same sample are listed, as sequenced in a study of spatial heterogeneity in lung cancer. Study-wide results and limits: Tumoral mutation counts were tracked by counts of expanded intratumoral alpha and beta TCRs.

TCRdb passed the 5' RACE reads through MiXCR, listing each CDR3 protein once. The sample records about 16,000 distinct CDR3 sequences, approximately 6.8% being singletons. Sample time point: sample taken at primary tumor resection. Their specific antigens are unknown. The sample here was lung tumor tissue, taken at surgery. These receptor sequences come from a female donor with early-stage non-small cell lung cancer.

Turning to this clonotype: This beta chain is an off-target read within a library intended for alpha chains, so its frequency means little. The chain's CDR3 is CASSRGPIDNEQFF. For the CDR3, the DNA is TGTGCCAGCAGTAGGGGGCCCATTGACAATGAGCAGTTCTTC. The chain combines TRBV2 with TRBJ2-1; TRBD1 aligns across 7 bases. The length of the CDR3 is 14 residues. J was trimmed by 5 bases and V by 5 bases; bases with no gene match: 6. Germline V gene sequence: CDR1 SNHLY, CDR2 FYNNEI.

This clonotype came up many times. This beta chain represents an off-target read in a library built for alpha chains; its size is of limited meaning. CDR3 sequence (DNA): TGTGCCAGCTTCGACAACACCGGGGAGCTGTTTTTT. This gives the protein CASFDNTGELFF. The chain combines TRBV28 with TRBJ2-2; D is undetermined. CDR3 size: 12 residues. The V and J ends lost 8 bases and 2 bases respectively, with 6 bases between them. Germline CDR1 MDHEN, CDR2 SYDVKM.

This clonotype was counted many times. With the library built for alpha chains, this beta chain is off target and its frequency is not meaningful. The V gene is TRBV9, the J gene TRBJ2-5, with a possible D match to TRBD2 (5 bases). In germline, CDR1 is SGDLS, CDR2 YYNGEE. The V gene lost 0 bases and the J gene lost 2 bases, with 14 bases spanning the gap. The length of the CDR3 is 16 residues. The CDR3: CASSVDVGVLQETQYF. The CDR3 bases are TGTGCCAGCAGCGTAGATGTCGGGGTCCTACAAGAGACCCAGTACTTC.

This clonotype was picked up many times. Because this beta chain is a stray read in a library intended to capture alpha chains, its abundance should not be given much weight. J is TRBJ1-5 and V is TRBV12-3 or TRBV12-4; D not certain. This CDR3 comprises 13 residues. The V gene lost 4 bases and the J gene lost 2 bases, with 6 bases spanning the gap. CDR3 in DNA: TGTGCCAGCAGTTATGACGGCAATCAGCCCCAGCATTTT. Protein: CASSYDGNQPQHF.

Ten or more counts support this clonotype. This beta chain lies outside the target of a library built for alpha chains; its clone size means little. This chain links TRBV7-2 with TRBJ2-3, with 11 bases aligning to TRBD2. V lost 2 bases and J lost 9; bases outside the gene matches: 13. The CDR3 runs 17 residues. The germline V gene has CDR1 SGHTA and CDR2 FQGNSA. CDR3 region: CASSLLSSGGFQSTQYF. The CDR3 nucleotides are TGTGCCAGCAGCTTATTGTCTAGCGGGGGGTTCCAGTCCACGCAGTATTTT. Together with reference TRBV7-2 and TRBJ2-3, the CDR3 gives the full variable domain: GAGVSQSPSNKVTEKGKDVELRCDPISGHTALYWYRQSLGQGLEFLIYFQGNSAPDKSGLPSDRFSAERTGGSVSTLTIQRTQQEDSAVYLCASSLLSSGGFQSTQYFGPGTRLTVL.

This clonotype was observed many times. For a library built for alpha chains, this beta chain is a stray read; little rests on its size. The rearrangement joins TRBV14 to TRBJ2-3; D remains unclear. Germline CDR1 is SGHDN and CDR2 is FVKESK. The CDR3 sequence is 14 residues long. Trimming removed 2 bases at V and 2 bases at J, with 8 bases between. This CDR3 is CASSQWMYTDTQYF. The DNA for the CDR3 is TGTGCCAGCAGCCAATGGATGTACACAGATACGCAGTATTTT.

The sample holds a few counts of this clonotype. For a library built for alpha chains, this beta chain is a stray read; little rests on its size. J is TRBJ1-1 and V is TRBV27; D remains unclear. V gave up 4 bases and J gave up 8 bases, with 11 bases separating them. This CDR3 has 12 residues. CDR1 is MNHEY, CDR2 SMNVEV, per germline (reference sequence). CDR3 DNA: TGTGCCAGCAGTTGGGTTGGGAGGGAAGCTTTCTTT. Translated: CASSWVGREAFF.

The table lists this clonotype with a few counts. Found in a library prepared for alpha chains, this beta chain is an off-target read, and its abundance has little meaning. CDR3 nucleotides: TGTGCCAGCACCTCCACCCTAGGGTCTGGAAACACCATATATTTT. Amino acids: CASTSTLGSGNTIYF. The V call is TRBV7-9, the J call TRBJ1-3; no definite D call. Trimming took off 7 bases at V and 1 base at J, with 14 bases between the two ends. The CDR3 totals 15 residues. Germline V lookup: CDR1 SEHNR, CDR2 FQNEAQ (reference sequence).

Only a few counts were recorded for this clonotype. This beta chain slipped into a library made for alpha chains as a stray read, so its size is not meaningful. The rearrangement joins TRBV29-1 to TRBJ2-3; D ambiguous. CDR1 is SQVTM, CDR2 ANQGSEA, per germline. CDR3 size: 14 residues. The ends were cut back, 1 base at V and 2 bases at J, with 10 bases in the middle. Written as DNA, the CDR3 is TGCAGCGTTGAAGGACAATCCCCCACAGATACGCAGTATTTT. Translated: CSVEGQSPTDTQYF.

This clonotype was recorded many times. In a library made to pick up alpha chains, this beta chain is a stray read with a size that means little. CDR3 protein: CASSSRGSSRGTQYF. For the CDR3, the DNA is TGTGCCAGCAGTTCCCGAGGGAGTTCCCGAGGGACCCAGTACTTC. The rearrangement uses TRBV6-2 or TRBV6-3 and TRBJ2-5; D possibly corresponds to TRBD2 (5 bases). Germline values: CDR1 MNHEY, CDR2 SVGEGT. With 4 bases removed from V and 7 bases from J, the gap between germline ends came to 19 bases. The CDR3 totals 15 residues.

The table lists this clonotype with many counts. For a library built for alpha chains, this beta chain is a stray read; little rests on its size. The rearrangement joins TRBV12-3 or TRBV12-4 to TRBJ2-1, with 7 bases that match TRBD2. The CDR3 is 13 residues long. V shed 6 bases and J 9 bases; nucleotides not matched to a gene: 8. The CDR3 nucleotides are TGTGCCAGCAGCGGACTCGTAGCGGGTGAGCAGTTCTTC. Encoded protein: CASSGLVAGEQFF.